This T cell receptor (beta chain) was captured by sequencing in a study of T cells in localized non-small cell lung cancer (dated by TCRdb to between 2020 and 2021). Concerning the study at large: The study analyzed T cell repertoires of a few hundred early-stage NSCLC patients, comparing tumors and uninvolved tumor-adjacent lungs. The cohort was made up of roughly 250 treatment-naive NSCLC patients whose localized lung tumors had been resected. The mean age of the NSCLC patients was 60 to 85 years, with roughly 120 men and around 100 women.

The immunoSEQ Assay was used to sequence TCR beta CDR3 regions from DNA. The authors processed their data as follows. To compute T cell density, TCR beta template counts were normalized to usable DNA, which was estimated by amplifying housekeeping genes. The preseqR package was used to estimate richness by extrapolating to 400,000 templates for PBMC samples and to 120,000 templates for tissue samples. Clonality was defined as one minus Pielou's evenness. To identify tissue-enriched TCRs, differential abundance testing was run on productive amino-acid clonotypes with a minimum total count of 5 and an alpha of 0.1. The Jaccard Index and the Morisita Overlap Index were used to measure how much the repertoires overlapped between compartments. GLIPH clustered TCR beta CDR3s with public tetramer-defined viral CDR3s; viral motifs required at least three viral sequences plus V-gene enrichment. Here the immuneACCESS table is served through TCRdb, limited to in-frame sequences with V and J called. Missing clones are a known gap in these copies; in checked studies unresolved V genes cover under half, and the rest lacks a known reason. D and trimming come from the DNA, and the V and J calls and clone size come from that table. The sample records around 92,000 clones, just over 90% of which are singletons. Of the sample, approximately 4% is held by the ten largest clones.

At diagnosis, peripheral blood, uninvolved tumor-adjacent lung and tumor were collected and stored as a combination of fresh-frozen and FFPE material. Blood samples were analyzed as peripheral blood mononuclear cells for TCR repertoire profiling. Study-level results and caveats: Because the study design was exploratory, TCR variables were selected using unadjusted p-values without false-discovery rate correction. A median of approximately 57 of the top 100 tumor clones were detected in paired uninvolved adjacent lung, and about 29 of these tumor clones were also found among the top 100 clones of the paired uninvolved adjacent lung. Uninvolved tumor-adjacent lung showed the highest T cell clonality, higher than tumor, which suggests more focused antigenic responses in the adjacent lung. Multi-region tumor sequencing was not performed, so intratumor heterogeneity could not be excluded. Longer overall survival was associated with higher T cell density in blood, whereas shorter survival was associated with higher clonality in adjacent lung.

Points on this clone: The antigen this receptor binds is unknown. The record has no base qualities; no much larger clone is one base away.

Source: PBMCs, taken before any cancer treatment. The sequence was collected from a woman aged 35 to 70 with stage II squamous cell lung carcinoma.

The CDR3 protein sequence reads: CASRGRETQYF. The DNA is as follows: TGTGCCAGTAGAGGGAGAGAGACCCAGTACTTC. The rearrangement combines TRBV19 with TRBJ2-5; possibly the D gene is TRBD2, per 5 matching bases. Per the germline V gene (reference sequence), LNHDA is the CDR1 and SQIVND is the CDR2. Including the terminal cysteine and phenylalanine, the CDR3 comprises 11 residues. Only the CDR3 DNA is retained, 33 bases long and in frame from the first base. Cut back by 6 bases and 4 bases, the V and J ends lie 6 bases apart.